The T cell receptor (beta chain) described here comes from a study of technical replicates of blood from a few donors. Method: immunoSEQ multiplex PCR; TCRdb's copy keeps in-frame clones and lacks some. The sample yields approximately 74,000 clones, over 80% seen once. Germline CDR1 and CDR2: LGHNA and YNFKEQ. This CDR3 comprises 16 residues. V was shortened by 0 bases and J by 4 bases, with 13 bases between the two germline ends. The chain is built from TRBV4-2 and TRBJ2-4; D possibly corresponds to TRBD1 (6 bases). The TCR sequence derives from a human donor in good health. Some clones in this sample may be carry-over from other donors' samples. The specimen sequenced was PBMCs. The CDR3 DNA follows: TGTGCCAGCAGCCAAGAGGTGGGGGACAAAAAAAACATTCAGTACTTC. It is translated as CASSQEVGDKKNIQYF.